This entry concerns a single T cell receptor beta chain. The data are from a study of blood T cells in healthy people across ages. Trimming cost V 6 bases and J 0 bases, with 21 bases left between them. The CDR3 spans 16 residues. Germline V gives CDR1 DFQATT, CDR2 SNEGSKA (reference sequence). Then a second PCR, running roughly 6 to 11 cycles, was carried out with a sample-barcoded 5' primer and a J-beta primer mix. TCRdb re-called the 5' RACE reads through MiXCR, storing one row per CDR3 protein. The table has hundreds of thousands of distinct CDR3 sequences, roughly 25% seen once. The data also belong to a second study, concerning T cells of mothers and their children.

This sequence joins TRBV20-1 and TRBJ2-7, with a possible D match to TRBD1 (6 bases). The sequence was collected from a boy aged 5 to 17 in good health. Sequencing was done on a sample of blood. Written as DNA, the CDR3 is TGCAGTGCGGAACAGGTCACAGGGCTTGGCTCCTACGAGCAGTACTTC. Translation gives CSAEQVTGLGSYEQYF.